Following are 18 T cell receptor beta chains from one sample sequenced in a study of T cell changes during pregnancy in multiple sclerosis. Generated by immunoSEQ multiplex PCR, the TCRdb table keeps only in-frame clones and is missing some. This repertoire shows roughly 70,000 clones, almost 95% found once; its top ten account for around 2.3%. Material: peripheral blood, obtained before pregnancy. The receptors derive from a female donor with multiple sclerosis, enrolled in a pregnancy study.

CDR3 loop: CASSINRSGNYGYTF. CDR3 in DNA: TGTGCCAGTAGTATAAATCGGAGTGGGAACTATGGCTACACCTTC. The rearrangement links TRBV19 to TRBJ1-2; D ambiguous. The CDR3 runs 15 residues. Trimming stripped 2 bases from V and 2 bases from J, with 12 bases between. The germline V gene has CDR1 LNHDA and CDR2 SQIVND (reference sequence).

V gene TRBV7-8 combines with J gene TRBJ1-2; tentatively, D is TRBD1 (5 bases). Germline V gene lookup returns CDR1 SGHVS and CDR2 FQNEAQ. The V end was cut by 1 base, the J end by 4 bases, with 7 bases between. The CDR3 spans 13 residues. The CDR3 region has the DNA TGTGCCAGCAGCTTAGGACAGCTCTATGGCTACACCTTC. It codes for CASSLGQLYGYTF.

This clone was seen a single time. The chain uses TRBV5-1 and TRBJ1-2, with 7 bases lining up with TRBD1. The CDR3 contains 17 residues. The germline V gene has CDR1 SGHRS and CDR2 YFSETQ. Losses at the gene ends were 3 bases for V and 0 bases for J; bases not matched to a gene: 11. CDR3 amino acids: CASSWSTGPETNYGYTF. CDR3 coding DNA: TGCGCCAGCAGCTGGTCGACAGGGCCCGAAACTAACTATGGCTACACCTTC. The full variable domain, in which reference TRBV5-1 and TRBJ1-2 provide the parts outside the CDR3, is KAGVTQTPRYLIKTRGQQVTLSCSPISGHRSVSWYQQTPGQGLQFLFEYFSETQRNKGNFPGRFSGRQFSNSRSEMNVSTLELGDSALYLCASSWSTGPETNYGYTFGSGTRLTVV.

This rearrangement joins TRBV2 to TRBJ2-2, with D possibly TRBD1 on 6 matching bases. The V end was cut by 5 bases, the J end by 6 bases, with 10 bases between. This CDR3 has 13 residues. Germline V gene data show CDR1 as SNHLY and CDR2 as FYNNEI. CDR3 nucleotide sequence: TGTGCCAGCAGTTCCCAGGGGCCCGGGGAGCTGTTTTTT. Encoded protein: CASSSQGPGELFF. Filled out from reference TRBV2 and TRBJ2-2, the complete variable domain reads EPEVTQTPSHQVTQMGQEVILRCVPISNHLYFYWYRQILGQKVEFLVSFYNNEISEKSEIFDDQFSVERPDGSNFTLKIRSTKLEDSAMYFCASSSQGPGELFFGEGSRLTVL.

The chain has TRBV2 and TRBJ2-7; 14 positions match TRBD2. The CDR3 contains 16 residues. The V and J ends lost 3 bases and 3 bases, in that order; junction bases with no gene match: 4. Germline CDR1 reads SNHLY; CDR2 reads FYNNEI. The CDR3 reads CASSEGLAGVNYEQYF. CDR3 bases: TGTGCCAGCAGTGAGGGACTAGCGGGAGTAAACTACGAGCAGTACTTC.

The DNA of the CDR3 is TGTGCCAGCAGTGCGGCTAGCGGGAGCCATGAGCAGTTCTTC. It specifies CASSAASGSHEQFF. The chain combines TRBV2 with TRBJ2-1, with 10 bases that match TRBD2. Germline assignment: CDR1 SNHLY and CDR2 FYNNEI. The CDR3 is 14 amino acids. V trimming: 4 bases; J trimming: 8 bases; junction bases outside the gene matches: 5.

The chain links TRBV5-1 to TRBJ2-7, with 9 bases aligning to TRBD1. The J segment lost 1 base and the V segment lost 4 bases, leaving 6 bases of the junction unmatched. CDR3 length: 15 amino acids. Germline V lookup: CDR1 SGHRS, CDR2 YFSETQ. The CDR3 region is CASSTPGQGSYEQYF. The CDR3, as DNA: TGCGCCAGCAGCACACCGGGACAGGGTTCCTACGAGCAGTACTTC.

The genes are TRBV6-5 and TRBJ2-7; perhaps TRBD2 as D (6 bases). Trimming pared 0 bases from V and 6 bases from J, leaving 15 bases between. From germline, CDR1 is MNHEY and CDR2 SVGAGI. The CDR3 covers 15 residues. CDR3 in amino acids: CASSYSTRREGEQYF. CDR3 bases: TGTGCCAGCAGTTACTCGACTAGGAGGGAAGGCGAGCAGTACTTC.

The chain is built from TRBV10-3 and TRBJ2-5; weak D call: TRBD2 (5 bases). CDR3 size: 14 residues. V lost 10 bases and J 2 bases, leaving 17 bases between the germline ends. The V gene's germline CDR1 is ENHRY and CDR2 SYGVKD. CDR3 coding DNA: TGTGCCACCCAAATTGGCGGGCCACAAGAGACCCAGTACTTC. Its protein is CATQIGGPQETQYF.

The rearrangement links TRBV28 to TRBJ1-5, with D maybe TRBD1 (5 bases). The germline gives CDR1 MDHEN, CDR2 SYDVKM. The CDR3 is made up of 17 amino acids. Between the trimmed V and J ends, which lost 5 bases and 1 base, there was a span of 18 bases. CDR3 loop: CASSPRGGVGSNQPQHF. CDR3 nucleotide sequence: TGTGCCAGCAGTCCCCGCGGGGGGGTTGGAAGCAATCAGCCCCAGCATTTT.

The V and J genes are TRBV9 and TRBJ1-1; TRBD1 might be the D (5 bases). V dropped 0 bases and J dropped 0 bases, with 15 bases sitting between them. The CDR3 has 17 amino acids. Per the germline V gene, CDR1 is SGDLS and CDR2 is YYNGEE. The CDR3 sequence is CASSVDPGGRMNTEAFF. CDR3 DNA: TGTGCCAGCAGCGTAGATCCGGGGGGACGGATGAACACTGAAGCTTTCTTT. The full variable domain, in which reference TRBV9 and TRBJ1-1 provide the parts outside the CDR3, is DSGVTQTPKHLITATGQRVTLRCSPRSGDLSVYWYQQSLDQGLQFLIQYYNGEERAKGNILERFSAQQFPDLHSELNLSSLELGDSALYFCASSVDPGGRMNTEAFFGQGTRLTVV.

The gene calls are TRBV5-1 and TRBJ1-2; D gene unclear. V shed 3 bases and J shed 2 bases, with 8 bases lying between them. Germline lookup yields CDR1 SGHRS and CDR2 YFSETQ. The CDR3 spans 13 residues. DNA for the CDR3: TGCGCCAGCAGCTCGGAGCGAAACTATGGCTACACCTTC. Amino acids: CASSSERNYGYTF.

V usage is TRBV6-5 and J usage is TRBJ1-1; tentatively, D is TRBD1 (6 bases). The CDR3 sequence is 13 residues long. V was shortened by 6 bases and J by 1 base, with 9 bases between the two germline ends. Germline V lookup: CDR1 MNHEY, CDR2 SVGAGI. The CDR3: CASRGRGNTEAFF. The DNA for the CDR3 is TGTGCCAGCAGGGGCAGGGGGAACACTGAAGCTTTCTTT.

V is TRBV6-1 and J is TRBJ2-1, with 7 positions matching TRBD1. The germline V gene encodes CDR1 MNHNS and CDR2 SASEGT. V was clipped by 7 bases and J by 4 bases; unmatched bases: 7. The CDR3 consists of 14 residues. This CDR3 is CASMLTGLYNEQFF. The CDR3 DNA reads as TGTGCCAGCATGTTGACAGGGTTATACAATGAGCAGTTCTTC.

This clone is a singleton in its sample. The V call is TRBV19, the J call TRBJ1-1, with TRBD1 identical over 7 bases. CDR1 and CDR2 from the germline V gene are LNHDA and SQIVND (reference sequence). This CDR3 comprises 13 residues. Trimming removed 4 bases from V and 5 bases from J; junction bases left unmatched: 4. CDR3 in amino acids: CASSTGGGTEAFF. The CDR3 nucleotides read TGTGCCAGTAGTACAGGGGGAGGTACTGAAGCTTTCTTT.

The gene calls are TRBV15 and TRBJ1-2; 11 bases map to TRBD1. In germline, CDR1 is LNHNV, CDR2 YYDKDF (reference sequence). This CDR3 comprises 16 residues. Trimming at V came to 0 bases and at J to 5 bases, leaving 5 bases not matched to a gene. DNA for the CDR3: TGTGCCACCAGCAGAGATTTCGGGACAGGGGGTTATGGCTACACCTTC. Translated: CATSRDFGTGGYGYTF.

This chain links TRBV7-3 with TRBJ1-2; no definite D call. Trimming cost V 2 bases and J 5 bases, with 12 bases left between them. From germline, CDR1 is SGHTA and CDR2 FQGTGA. The CDR3 covers 14 residues. The CDR3 sequence: CASSLDAGAYGYTF. CDR3 DNA: TGTGCCAGCAGCTTAGACGCAGGCGCATATGGCTACACCTTC.

This chain uses TRBV25-1 with TRBJ2-3; TRBD1 is a possible D gene (7 bases). With 8 bases removed from V and 5 bases from J, the gap between germline ends came to 14 bases. Germline-derived CDR1 and CDR2 are MGHDK and SYGVNS. The CDR3 extends over 13 amino acids. The CDR3 here is CASLPGGIDTQYF. CDR3 coding DNA: TGTGCCAGCCTCCCAGGGGGGATAGATACGCAGTATTTT.